The text below deals with one TCR beta chain. Its antigen is unidentified. TCRdb keeps only in-frame clones here, not all; method: immunoSEQ multiplex PCR. This sample has fewer than 90,000 clones, with 75% to 90% found just once. Pooling covered second doses at about 4 or about 12 weeks. The source of the sample is a study of T cell responses to AZD1222 COVID-19 vaccine. Points from the study as a whole: Spike-specific TCR depth and breadth grew after two AZD1222 doses. Close to half of spike-specific TCRs reportedly recognize unmutated variant regions.

Trimming removed 9 bases from V and 5 bases from J; junction bases left unmatched: 12. The CDR3 sequence is 14 residues long. Germline CDR1 is MNHEY and CDR2 is SVGAGI. This receptor was identified in an adult who received the AZD1222 COVID-19 vaccine. The sequencing used peripheral blood, collected 28 days after the second AZD1222 dose. V gene TRBV6-5 combines with J gene TRBJ1-1; 7 bases map to TRBD1. CDR3 nucleotides: TGTGCCAGTTCCCGACAGGGAAGCGCGACTGAAGCTTTCTTT. This codes for CASSRQGSATEAFF.